Below, 3 T cell receptor beta chains from the same sample are listed, as sequenced in a study of T cells in Graves' hyperthyroidism and ophthalmopathy. From RNA transcripts, TCR beta CDR3 regions were amplified. The study used the HTBI primer set for a first-round RT-PCR of the TCR CDR3. TCRdb independently ran MiXCR on the multiplex PCR reads; one entry per CDR3 protein. Of about 770,000 distinct CDR3 sequences listed, around 20% were seen once; the top ten hold over 15%. What was sequenced was blood. The receptors come from a woman between 50 and 59 years old with Graves' hyperthyroidism that later progressed to Graves' ophthalmopathy.

This clonotype appeared a few times. The J gene is TRBJ2-1, the V gene TRBV4-1; 9 nucleotides match TRBD2. The trim removed 0 bases at V and 0 bases at J, leaving 9 bases unmatched. CDR3 length equals 19 residues. Germline CDR1 is MGHRA and CDR2 is YSYEKL. CDR3 sequence (DNA): TGCGCCAGCAGCCAAGATTTTTTAGCGGGGGACATCTCCTACAATGAGCAGTTCTTC. Amino acid sequence: CASSQDFLAGDISYNEQFF.

A few counts support this clonotype. The V and J genes are TRBV18 and TRBJ1-2, with 7 nucleotides matching TRBD1. CDR1 and CDR2 (germline): KGHSH, LQKENI. V lost 4 bases and J lost 6; bases outside the gene matches: 11. The CDR3 has 15 residues. The CDR3 DNA is TGTGCCAGCTCACTAAGAGGACAGGAGCGGGATGGCTACACCTTC. Protein: CASSLRGQERDGYTF. Based on the CDR3 plus reference TRBV18 and TRBJ1-2, the full variable domain is NAGVMQNPRHLVRRRGQEARLRCSPMKGHSHVYWYRQLPEEGLKFMVYLQKENIIDESGMPKERFSAEFPKEGPSILRIQQVVRGDSAAYFCASSLRGQERDGYTFGSGTRLTVV.

This clonotype was recorded a few times. This chain connects TRBV11-1 to TRBJ1-1, with D unclear. CDR3 length: 14 amino acids. V was trimmed by 1 base and J by 7 bases, leaving 13 bases between them. Looked up from germline, CDR1 is SGHAT and CDR2 is FQDESV (reference sequence). The CDR3 DNA reads TGTGCCAGCAGCTTAGGGAGGTCCAAGAGTGAAGCTTTCTTT. The encoded protein is CASSLGRSKSEAFF. The full variable domain, in which reference TRBV11-1 and TRBJ1-1 provide the parts outside the CDR3, is EAEVAQSPRYKITEKSQAVAFWCDPISGHATLYWYRQILGQGPELLVQFQDESVVDDSQLPKDRFSAERLKGVDSTLKIQPAELGDSAMYLCASSLGRSKSEAFFGQGTRLTVV.